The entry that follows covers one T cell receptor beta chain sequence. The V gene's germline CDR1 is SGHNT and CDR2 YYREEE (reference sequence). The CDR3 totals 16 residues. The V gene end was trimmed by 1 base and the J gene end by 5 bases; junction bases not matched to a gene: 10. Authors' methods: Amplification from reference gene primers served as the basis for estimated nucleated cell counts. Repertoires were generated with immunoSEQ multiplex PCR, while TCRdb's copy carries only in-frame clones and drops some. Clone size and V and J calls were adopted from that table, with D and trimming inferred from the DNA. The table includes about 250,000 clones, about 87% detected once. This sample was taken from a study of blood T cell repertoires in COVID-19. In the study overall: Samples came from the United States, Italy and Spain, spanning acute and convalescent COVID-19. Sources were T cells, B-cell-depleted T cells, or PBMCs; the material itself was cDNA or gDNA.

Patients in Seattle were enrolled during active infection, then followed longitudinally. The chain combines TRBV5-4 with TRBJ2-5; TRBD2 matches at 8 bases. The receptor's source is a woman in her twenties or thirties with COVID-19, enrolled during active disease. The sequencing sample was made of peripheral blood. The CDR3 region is CASSLFGSGKGETQYF. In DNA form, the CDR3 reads TGTGCCAGCAGCTTGTTTGGTAGCGGGAAAGGGGAGACCCAGTACTTC.